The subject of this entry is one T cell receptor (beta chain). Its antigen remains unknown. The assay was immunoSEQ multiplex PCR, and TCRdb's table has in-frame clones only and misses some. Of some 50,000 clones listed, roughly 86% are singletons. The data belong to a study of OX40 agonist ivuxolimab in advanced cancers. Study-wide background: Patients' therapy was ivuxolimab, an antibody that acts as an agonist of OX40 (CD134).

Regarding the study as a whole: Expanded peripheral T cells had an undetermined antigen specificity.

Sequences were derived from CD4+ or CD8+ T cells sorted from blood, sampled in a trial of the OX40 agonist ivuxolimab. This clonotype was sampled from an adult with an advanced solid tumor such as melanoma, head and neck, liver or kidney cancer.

The CDR3 nucleotides read TGTGCCAGCAGGCTGGATCTTGGCTACACCTTC. Residues: CASRLDLGYTF. J is TRBJ1-2 and V is TRBV28, with D hard to call. The CDR3 loop spans 11 amino acids. CDR1 is MDHEN and CDR2 is SYDVKM in the germline V gene. Trimming stripped 6 bases from V and 7 bases from J, with 9 bases between.